Following are 20 T cell receptor beta chains from one sample sequenced in a study of blood T cell repertoires in COVID-19. Profiling relied on immunoSEQ multiplex PCR, and the TCRdb table lists in-frame clones only, not all of them. The table shows 69,000 or so clones, with 90% occurring only once. Sequencing input: peripheral blood. These receptors originate from a man aged 50-59 years with acute or convalescent COVID-19.

V and J are TRBV6-4 and TRBJ2-3; TRBD2 matches at 14 bases. V trimming: 6 bases; J trimming: 10 bases; junction bases outside the gene matches: 9. There are 15 residues in the CDR3. Per germline, CDR1 MRHNA and CDR2 SNTAGT. The CDR3 nucleotides are TGTGCCAGCAGGAGACTAGCGGGAGGGCAGCAGGCGCAGTATTTT. Translated, it gives CASRRLAGGQQAQYF.

The rearrangement uses TRBV19 and TRBJ2-1; the match to TRBD2 covers 14 bases. The CDR3 has 16 residues. V shed 4 bases, J shed 9 bases, and the junction held 8 bases outside the gene matches. CDR1 and CDR2 (germline): LNHDA, SQIVND (reference sequence). CDR3 in amino acids: CASSTEGLAGVGEQFF. The CDR3 DNA reads TGTGCCAGTAGTACCGAGGGACTAGCGGGAGTGGGTGAGCAGTTCTTC.

The chain carries TRBV2 and TRBJ2-7; 10 positions match TRBD1. V lost 8 bases, J lost 3 bases, and 4 bases stayed unmatched. This CDR3 contains 13 residues. Germline V CDR1 and CDR2: SNHLY, FYNNEI. For the CDR3, the DNA is TGTGCCAGCGGGACAGGGGATATCTACGAGCAGTACTTC. Translation: CASGTGDIYEQYF.

This rearrangement joins TRBV5-1 to TRBJ1-2; possibly TRBD1 for D (6 bases). Trimming cost V 0 bases and J 0 bases, with 12 bases left between them. The germline V gene has CDR1 SGHRS and CDR2 YFSETQ. This CDR3 spans 16 amino acids. CDR3 sequence: CASSLGWTAANYGYTF. DNA for the CDR3: TGCGCCAGCAGCTTGGGATGGACAGCAGCTAACTATGGCTACACCTTC. The entire variable domain, with the rest obtained from reference TRBV5-1 and TRBJ1-2, is as follows: KAGVTQTPRYLIKTRGQQVTLSCSPISGHRSVSWYQQTPGQGLQFLFEYFSETQRNKGNFPGRFSGRQFSNSRSEMNVSTLELGDSALYLCASSLGWTAANYGYTFGSGTRLTVV.

The rearrangement links TRBV11-2 to TRBJ1-1, with unresolved D. The CDR3 consists of 12 residues. Trimming shortened V by 4 bases and J by 1 base, and 4 bases separated the two germline ends. CDR1 is SGHAT, CDR2 FQNNGV, per germline. Written as DNA, the CDR3 is TGTGCCAGCAGCTATCGGAACACTGAAGCTTTCTTT. Its translation: CASSYRNTEAFF. Filled out from reference TRBV11-2 and TRBJ1-1, the complete variable domain reads EAGVAQSPRYKIIEKRQSVAFWCNPISGHATLYWYQQILGQGPKLLIQFQNNGVVDDSQLPKDRFSAERLKGVDSTLKIQPAKLEDSAVYLCASSYRNTEAFFGQGTRLTVV.

This sequence joins TRBV2 and TRBJ2-5, with unresolved D. This CDR3 is built from 14 residues. Germline CDR1 and CDR2: SNHLY and FYNNEI. V gave up 3 bases and J gave up 2 bases, with 10 bases separating them. CDR3 DNA: TGTGCCAGCAGTGACGCGGAGATACAAGAGACCCAGTACTTC. Its protein product is CASSDAEIQETQYF.

The rearrangement joins TRBV2 to TRBJ2-1; TRBD2 matches at 8 bases. Unmatched junction bases numbered 6, after V lost 3 bases and J lost 2 bases. In germline, CDR1 is SNHLY, CDR2 FYNNEI. The CDR3 spans 16 residues. CDR3 bases: TGTGCCAGCAGTGATCCGCGGGAGGTCCCCTACAATGAGCAGTTCTTC. This codes for CASSDPREVPYNEQFF.

The V and J genes are TRBV23-1 and TRBJ1-1, with 7 bases aligning to TRBD1. TRBV23-1 is noted as an ORF with a role that remains uncertain. V lost 9 bases to trimming and J lost 5 bases; unmatched junction nucleotides: 12. The CDR3 totals 14 residues. In nucleotides, the CDR3 is TGCGCCAGATTCAAGGGGGCGCCGGGGACTGAAGCTTTCTTT. Its protein product is CARFKGAPGTEAFF.

The genes are TRBV15 and TRBJ2-2, with D perhaps matching TRBD1 (6 bases). Looked up from germline, CDR1 is LNHNV and CDR2 is YYDKDF (reference sequence). Between the trimmed V and J ends, which lost 5 bases and 6 bases, there was a span of 13 bases. CDR3 length equals 14 residues. CDR3: CATSLRGNAGELFF. DNA for the CDR3: TGTGCCACCAGCCTCAGGGGTAACGCCGGGGAGCTGTTTTTT.

This chain joins TRBV6-5 and TRBJ1-4; no firm D call. With 6 bases removed from V and 8 bases from J, the gap between germline ends came to 13 bases. This CDR3 is 13 amino acids long. From germline, CDR1 is MNHEY and CDR2 SVGAGI. The CDR3 spells CASRASVPEKLFF. The CDR3 DNA reads as TGTGCCAGCAGGGCCAGCGTCCCCGAAAAACTGTTTTTT.

This rearrangement joins TRBV19 to TRBJ2-5, with 8 bases aligning to TRBD1. Per germline, CDR1 LNHDA and CDR2 SQIVND (reference sequence). CDR3 length equals 15 residues. The V segment lost 5 bases and the J segment 3 bases; nucleotides outside the gene matches: 8. The CDR3 nucleotides are TGTGCCAGTAGTCTCCACGGACAGGGAGAAGAGACCCAGTACTTC. Amino acids: CASSLHGQGEETQYF.

The chain has TRBV5-4 and TRBJ2-6; D is undetermined. This CDR3 comprises 14 residues. Looked up from germline, CDR1 is SGHNT and CDR2 is YYREEE (reference sequence). With 5 bases removed from V and 3 bases from J, the gap between germline ends came to 9 bases. As DNA, the CDR3 is TGTGCCAGCAGTCCACTCCTTGGGGCCAACGTCCTGACTTTC. This translates into CASSPLLGANVLTF.

V is TRBV7-9 and J is TRBJ1-1; 8 nucleotides match TRBD1. CDR3 length equals 14 residues. With 4 bases clipped from V and 6 bases from J, the junction kept 7 bases outside the gene matches. Germline-derived CDR1 and CDR2 are SEHNR and FQNEAQ (reference sequence). The DNA of the CDR3 is TGTGCCAGCAGCTGGATGACAGGGGACGCTGAAGCTTTCTTT. Translated: CASSWMTGDAEAFF.

This clone was detected once. The chain has TRBV6-5 and TRBJ2-3; TRBD1 matches 8 bases. The CDR3 spans 13 residues. Germline assignment: CDR1 MNHEY and CDR2 SVGAGI. V shed 7 bases, J shed 2 bases, and the junction held 2 bases outside the gene matches. CDR3 region: CASMDRDTDTQYF. For the CDR3, the DNA is TGTGCCAGCATGGACAGGGACACAGATACGCAGTATTTT.

The V and J genes are TRBV5-1 and TRBJ2-3; D remains unclear. Germline V gene sequence: CDR1 SGHRS, CDR2 YFSETQ. CDR3 length equals 16 residues. Between the trimmed V and J ends, which lost 4 bases and 3 bases, there was a span of 18 bases. The CDR3 region has the DNA TGCGCCAGCAGCCCCTATCCTAGGTATGGGACAGATACGCAGTATTTT. Its protein is CASSPYPRYGTDTQYF.

This rearrangement joins TRBV12-5 to TRBJ1-4; D not certain. V lost 2 bases, J lost 3 bases, and 16 bases lay in between. The CDR3 totals 17 residues. The germline V gene has CDR1 LGHNT and CDR2 FRNRAP. As DNA, the CDR3 is TGTGCTAGTGGTTTGAATCCCACAGCTTACTCTAATGAAAAACTGTTTTTT. It yields the protein CASGLNPTAYSNEKLFF.

The V and J genes are TRBV3-1 (or the pseudogene TRBV3-2) and TRBJ2-3, with 12 bases fitting TRBD2. J lost 6 bases, V lost 3 bases, and 4 bases had no gene match. The germline V gene has CDR1 LGHDT and CDR2 YNNKEL (reference sequence). This CDR3 contains 15 residues. CDR3 DNA: TGTGCCAGCAGCCACGGGACTAGCGGGCGGGATACGCAGTATTTT. Translation: CASSHGTSGRDTQYF.

The rearrangement joins TRBV10-2 to TRBJ2-7; 7 bases match TRBD1. In germline, CDR1 is WSHSY, CDR2 SAAADI. V trimming: 6 bases; J trimming: 2 bases; junction bases outside the gene matches: 13. The CDR3 spans 16 residues. For the CDR3, the DNA is TGCGCCAGCAGGGTTGGGGAGACAGGGAGTGCCTACGAGCAGTACTTC. Translating it yields CASRVGETGSAYEQYF.

The chain is built from TRBV28 and TRBJ1-4; 8 nucleotides line up with TRBD1. The CDR3 is made up of 15 amino acids. Germline-derived CDR1 and CDR2 are MDHEN and SYDVKM. J gave up 6 bases and V 7 bases, and 10 bases lay outside the gene matches. Here the CDR3 reads CASNPGTGLYEKLFF. The CDR3, as DNA: TGTGCCAGCAACCCAGGGACAGGCCTTTATGAAAAACTGTTTTTT.

This clone occurred once. The rearrangement joins TRBV5-1 to TRBJ2-7, with D maybe TRBD1 (6 bases). Trimming took 3 bases from V and 5 from J, leaving 12 bases between them. This CDR3 is 13 amino acids long. The germline V gene encodes CDR1 SGHRS and CDR2 YFSETQ. The CDR3 sequence: CASSSRTANEQYF. The CDR3, as DNA: TGCGCCAGCAGCTCCCGGACAGCTAACGAGCAGTACTTC.